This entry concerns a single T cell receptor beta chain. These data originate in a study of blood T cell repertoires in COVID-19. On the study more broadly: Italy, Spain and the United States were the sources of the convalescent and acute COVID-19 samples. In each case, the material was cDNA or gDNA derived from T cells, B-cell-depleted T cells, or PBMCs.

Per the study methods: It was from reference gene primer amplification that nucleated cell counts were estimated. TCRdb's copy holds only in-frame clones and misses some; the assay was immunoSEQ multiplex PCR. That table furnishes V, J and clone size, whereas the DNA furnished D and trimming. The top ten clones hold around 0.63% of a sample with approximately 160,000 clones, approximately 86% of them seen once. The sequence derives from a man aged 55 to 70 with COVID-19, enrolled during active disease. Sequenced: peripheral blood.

The CDR3 spells CASSYGQGVDYGYTF. The CDR3 nucleotides are TGTGCCAGCAGTTACGGACAGGGTGTTGACTATGGCTACACCTTC. V and J are TRBV28 and TRBJ1-2; 8 nucleotides line up with TRBD1. With 4 bases clipped from V and 3 bases from J, the junction kept 7 bases outside the gene matches. The CDR3 is made up of 15 amino acids. The germline V gene has CDR1 MDHEN and CDR2 SYDVKM.